This TCR beta chain was recorded in a study of blood T cell repertoires in COVID-19. Libraries were prepared by immunoSEQ multiplex PCR; TCRdb keeps only in-frame clonotypes and omits some of them. Among around 300,000 clones listed, just under 90% were seen once. Participants' reported clinical history set cohort assignment. The specimen was PBMCs or T cells enriched from blood (not recorded which). The clonotype comes from a woman aged 60-75 years who had recovered from COVID-19.

DNA of the CDR3: TGTGCCAGCAGGACCGTAGCGGGGGGGCCCCGGGAGCTGTTTTTT. It codes for CASRTVAGGPRELFF. V is TRBV11-2 and J is TRBJ2-2, with 11 positions matching TRBD2. V lost 6 bases, J lost 9 bases, and 9 bases stayed unmatched. Germline values: CDR1 SGHAT, CDR2 FQNNGV. The CDR3 consists of 15 residues. The whole variable domain, filled in from reference TRBV11-2 and TRBJ2-2, reads EAGVAQSPRYKIIEKRQSVAFWCNPISGHATLYWYQQILGQGPKLLIQFQNNGVVDDSQLPKDRFSAERLKGVDSTLKIQPAKLEDSAVYLCASRTVAGGPRELFFGEGSRLTVL.